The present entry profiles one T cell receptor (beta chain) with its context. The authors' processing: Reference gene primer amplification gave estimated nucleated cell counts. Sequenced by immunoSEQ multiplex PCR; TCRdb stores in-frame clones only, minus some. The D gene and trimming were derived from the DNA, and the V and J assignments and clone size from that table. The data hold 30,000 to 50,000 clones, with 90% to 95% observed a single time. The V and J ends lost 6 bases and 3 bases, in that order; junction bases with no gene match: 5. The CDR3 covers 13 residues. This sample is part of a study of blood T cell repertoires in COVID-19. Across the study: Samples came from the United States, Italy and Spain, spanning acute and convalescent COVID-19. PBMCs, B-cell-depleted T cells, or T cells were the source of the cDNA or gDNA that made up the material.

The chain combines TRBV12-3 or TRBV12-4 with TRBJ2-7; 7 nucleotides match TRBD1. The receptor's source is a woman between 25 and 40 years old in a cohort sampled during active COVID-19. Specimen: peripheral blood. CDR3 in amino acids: CASSKTGSYEQYF. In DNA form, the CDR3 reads TGTGCCAGCAGCAAGACAGGGAGCTACGAGCAGTACTTC.